This TCR beta chain was profiled in a study of blood T cell repertoires in COVID-19 (dated by TCRdb to 2018 to 2021). With regard to the full study: The collaborator samples originated in the United States, Italy and Spain and spanned the acute and convalescent phases of COVID-19. The material from the prospective study consisted of cDNA or gDNA derived from T cells, B-cell-depleted T cells, or PBMCs. Deeply sampled blood TCRbeta repertoires from subjects exposed to, actively infected with, or recovered from COVID-19 were included in the dataset. The repertoires were released in a freely available public database intended as a resource for research on the immune response to SARS-CoV-2. The samples were drawn from two sources: the first 160 participants of the ongoing ImmuneRACE study, and fewer than 1,500 subjects contributed by 6 global collaborators. The sample metadata nearly always contained a de-identified subject ID, COVID-19 status, age in years and sex. Where available, HLA class I and class II types were obtained from metadata supplied by the sample provider rather than from assay-based typing.

Each collaborating institution followed its own protocols to collect whole blood in K2EDTA tubes. For TCRbeta analysis, collaborator samples were shipped as frozen whole blood, as isolated PBMCs, or as DNA extracted from either sample type. What the authors observed across the whole study: The quantity of clinical and demographic metadata differed by source and by participant and was supplied without curation.

The germline V gene specifies SGHTA as CDR1 and FQGNSA as CDR2. The CDR3 starts with the cysteine, ends with the phenylalanine, and has 16 residues. Only the CDR3 portion is preserved as DNA: 48 bases, with reading frame beginning at the first base. Ends trimmed: V by 5 bases, J by 5 bases; bases unmatched to a gene: 7. In regard to this clone: No antigen is known for it. Base quality data are lacking; no much larger clone is found one base away.

The immunoSEQ Assay, a bias-controlled multiplex PCR, was used to amplify TCRbeta CDR3 regions from genomic DNA. Concerning the study's data processing: The number of nucleated cells in each sample was estimated from the amplification of reference gene primers within the assay. To quantify the absolute abundance of each unique TCRbeta CDR3 rearrangement, sequence reads were collapsed and filtered. For each sample, productive Simpson clonality was calculated by taking the square root of Simpson's diversity index across productive rearrangements. In its TCRdb copy, this immuneACCESS table keeps in-frame sequences only and misses some clones. Where compared with another copy, unresolved V genes explain less than half of these, and the others have no known cause. Clonal size and the V and J genes are those of that table, whereas D and trimming came from the DNA. The sample includes approximately 29,000 clones, with approximately 91% observed a single time. The ten largest clonotypes hold 14% of the sample.

This sequence uses TRBV7-2 and TRBJ1-6; TRBD1 lines up with 9 middle nucleotides. The sequence derives from a human donor with active COVID-19. The donor label of this sample is uncertain. The sequenced sample was peripheral blood. The CDR3 sequence is CASSREGTGNNSPLHF. The sequenced DNA: TGTGCCAGCAGCCGCGAAGGGACAGGGAATAATTCACCCCTCCACTTT.